This T cell receptor (beta chain) was obtained from a study of OX40 agonist ivuxolimab in advanced cancers. Across the study: Patients undergoing dose escalation presented with hepatocellular carcinoma, melanoma, renal cell or head and neck cancer. 30% to 40% of patients had received prior checkpoint inhibitor therapy.

Comments on this clone: Its antigen is unknown.

This CDR3 is 14 amino acids long. Trimming removed 2 bases at V and 2 bases at J, with 11 bases between. CDR1 is SGHKS, CDR2 YYEKEE, per germline (reference sequence). Study-wide findings and caveats: The study observed clonal expansion of CD4+ and CD8+ blood T cells by week 6 at 0.1 to 3.0 mg/kg.

TCRdb's copy holds only in-frame clones and misses some; the assay was immunoSEQ multiplex PCR. The sample holds 20,000 to 25,000 clones, 75% to 85% seen once. The sample in question was CD4+ or CD8+ T cells sorted from blood, obtained in a trial of the OX40 agonist ivuxolimab. The chain recombines TRBV5-5 with TRBJ2-7, with D possibly TRBD1 on 5 matching bases. The clonotype originates from an adult with an advanced solid tumor such as melanoma, head and neck, liver or kidney cancer. CDR3 sequence (DNA): TGTGCCAGCAGCTTCTCCGAGACAGCCTACGAGCAGTACTTC. Its translation: CASSFSETAYEQYF.